One and the same sample provided the 31 T cell receptor beta chains below, sequenced in a study of molecular identifiers for immune sequencing clone quantification. TCRdb analysed the PCR reads with MiXCR anew, one entry per CDR3 protein. Of approximately 500,000 distinct CDR3 sequences in the sample, less than 30% are singletons; the top ten hold roughly 0.77%. Sequencing input: naive CD8+ T cells from blood, with Jurkat cell RNA spiked in. Subset of the sample: FACS-sorted CD8+CD4-CCR7+CD45RA+ naive T cells. These receptors were taken from a human donor in good health. Some libraries in this study had Jurkat cell RNA spiked in.

This clonotype has only a few counts. The V call is TRBV20-1, the J call TRBJ1-5; the D is unclear. The V end lost 2 bases, the J end lost 0 bases, and 8 bases lay between the germline ends. The CDR3 spans 14 residues. Germline-derived CDR1 and CDR2 are DFQATT and SNEGSKA (reference sequence). CDR3 coding DNA: TGCAGTGCTAGACGACGGAATAGCAATCAGCCCCAGCATTTT. Protein: CSARRRNSNQPQHF.

The table lists this clonotype with many counts. The V call is TRBV7-2, the J call TRBJ1-1, with a weak D call TRBD1 (6 bases). Germline CDR1 is SGHTA and CDR2 is FQGNSA. The CDR3 totals 15 residues. Trimming stripped 7 bases from V and 0 bases from J, with 15 bases between. The CDR3 sequence is CASNGGARVNTEAFF. The CDR3 DNA sequence: TGTGCCAGCAATGGGGGGGCGCGGGTGAACACTGAAGCTTTCTTT.

This clonotype came up many times. The chain couples TRBV4-1 to TRBJ1-6; 7 bases line up with TRBD1. The CDR3 extends over 15 amino acids. J lost 8 bases, V lost 0 bases, and 4 bases had no gene match. Looked up from germline, CDR1 is MGHRA and CDR2 is YSYEKL. The CDR3 bases are TGCGCCAGCAGCCAAGATGGAGGGGGCTATTCACCCCTCCACTTT. Translating it yields CASSQDGGGYSPLHF.

This clonotype was detected many times. The chain uses TRBV12-3 or TRBV12-4 and TRBJ2-5; possibly TRBD2 for D (5 bases). Trimming pared 8 bases from V and 4 bases from J, leaving 23 bases between. The CDR3 has 16 amino acids. DNA of the CDR3: TGTGCCAGCGCTAGCCAGCCTGCCCAGACGAGAGAGACCCAGTACTTC. This encodes CASASQPAQTRETQYF.

The rearrangement links TRBV7-9 to TRBJ2-3, with D perhaps matching TRBD2 (5 bases). This CDR3 spans 16 amino acids. The germline CDR1 and CDR2 sequences are SEHNR and FQNEAQ (reference sequence). V dropped 4 bases and J dropped 5 bases, with 19 bases sitting between them. The CDR3 sequence: CASSSFSVGRGDTQYF. Written as DNA, the CDR3 is TGTGCCAGCAGCTCATTTAGCGTGGGCCGGGGAGATACGCAGTATTTT.

This clonotype occurred a few times. This chain joins TRBV14 and TRBJ2-5; 7 bases match TRBD1. Per the germline V gene, CDR1 is SGHDN and CDR2 is FVKESK. The ends lost 4 bases at V and 3 bases at J; junction bases unmatched: 14. The CDR3 has 17 amino acids. The DNA of the CDR3 is TGTGCCAGCAGCCCTCCCTCTATCCGACAGGGAGAAGAGACCCAGTACTTC. Its protein is CASSPPSIRQGEETQYF.

This clonotype was counted only a few times. This chain connects TRBV6-5 to TRBJ2-3; 11 nucleotides match TRBD2. The germline CDR1 and CDR2 sequences are MNHEY and SVGAGI. V shed 5 bases, J shed 1 base, and the junction held 5 bases outside the gene matches. CDR3 size: 16 residues. This CDR3 reads CASSKPTSGGTDTQYF. The CDR3 nucleotides read TGTGCCAGCAGTAAACCGACTAGCGGGGGCACAGATACGCAGTATTTT.

This clonotype was counted many times. The J gene is TRBJ1-5, the V gene TRBV4-1; D might be TRBD1 (6 bases). Trimming stripped 1 base from V and 0 bases from J, with 10 bases between. CDR3 length: 16 residues. Germline V CDR1 and CDR2: MGHRA, YSYEKL. The CDR3 loop is CASSQGTVNSNQPQHF. CDR3 bases: TGCGCCAGCAGCCAAGGGACAGTTAATAGCAATCAGCCCCAGCATTTT.

On this clonotype itself: The germline gene is not matched at one end of the junction; a read error may be the cause. This chain uses TRBV6-2 or TRBV6-3 with TRBJ1-2, with TRBD1 identical over 9 bases. CDR1 and CDR2 from the germline V gene are MNHEY and SVGEGT. The CDR3 loop spans 13 amino acids. This CDR3 is CAGSYWTGDGYTF. The CDR3 bases are TGTGCCGGCAGTTACTGGACAGGGGATGGCTACACCTTC.

This clonotype was picked up a small number of times. This chain links TRBV15 with TRBJ2-3; D is undetermined. Per germline, CDR1 LNHNV and CDR2 YYDKDF (reference sequence). With 0 bases removed from V and 5 bases from J, the gap between germline ends came to 6 bases. This CDR3 is 13 amino acids long. CDR3 loop: CATSREGIDTQYF. The CDR3, as DNA: TGTGCCACCAGCAGAGAAGGTATAGATACGCAGTATTTT.

Note on this clonotype: Just one base apart from a much larger clone, this may be a read error. The chain combines TRBV12-5 with TRBJ2-7, with D unclear. With 3 bases removed from V and 7 bases from J, the gap between germline ends came to 10 bases. The CDR3 totals 12 residues. Germline CDR1 is LGHNT and CDR2 is FRNRAP. CDR3 in amino acids: CASGFAVREQYF. CDR3 nucleotide sequence: TGTGCTAGTGGTTTTGCAGTGAGGGAGCAGTACTTC.

To note about this clonotype: This CDR3 fails to terminate in the conserved phenylalanine or tryptophan, so it likely reflects a read error. The chain carries TRBV4-1 and TRBJ2-3; D not certain. CDR3 size: 12 residues. Germline CDR1 and CDR2: MGHRA and YSYEKL. Trimming took 3 bases from V and 4 from J, leaving 5 bases between them. The CDR3 DNA reads as TGCGCCAGCAGCCAGAGCGCAGATACGCAGTATATT. Protein product: CASSQSADTQYI.

Details on this clonotype: One base away lies a much larger clone, so this may be a sequencing read error. The chain is built from TRBV5-1 and TRBJ2-3, with a tentative D call TRBD2 (6 bases). CDR3 length: 12 amino acids. Germline CDR1 is SGHRS and CDR2 is YFSETQ. V lost 7 bases and J lost 2, with 8 bases in between. The CDR3 here is CASGGDTDTQYF. For the CDR3, the DNA is TGCGCCAGCGGCGGGGACACAGATACGCAGTATTTT. Filled out from reference TRBV5-1 and TRBJ2-3, the complete variable domain reads KAGVTQTPRYLIKTRGQQVTLSCSPISGHRSVSWYQQTPGQGLQFLFEYFSETQRNKGNFPGRFSGRQFSNSRSEMNVSTLELGDSALYLCASGGDTDTQYFGPGTRLTVL.

The sample holds a few counts of this clonotype. This chain links TRBV6-2 or TRBV6-3 with TRBJ2-1; 9 bases match TRBD2. The CDR3 has 22 residues. V dropped 2 bases and J dropped 0; count of bases not matched to a gene: 20. Germline V lookup: CDR1 MNHEY, CDR2 SVGEGT. This CDR3 reads CASSYPTGSRGSGGPSYNEQFF. DNA of the CDR3: TGTGCCAGCAGTTACCCCACGGGGTCGAGGGGTAGCGGGGGACCCTCCTACAATGAGCAGTTCTTC.

This clonotype was detected only a few times. V usage is TRBV19 and J usage is TRBJ2-7; 12 nucleotides align to TRBD2. Germline V CDR1 and CDR2: LNHDA, SQIVND (reference sequence). The ends lost 1 base at V and 5 bases at J; junction bases unmatched: 15. The CDR3 has 19 amino acids. The CDR3 sequence is CASSIVAVARLAGVDEQYF. DNA of the CDR3: TGTGCCAGTAGTATAGTGGCAGTGGCAAGACTAGCGGGAGTTGACGAGCAGTACTTC.

The V call is TRBV5-6, the J call TRBJ2-7; TRBD2 agrees at 8 bases. CDR3 length: 15 amino acids. Germline assignment: CDR1 SGHDT and CDR2 YYEEEE. V lost 0 bases to trimming and J lost 7 bases; unmatched junction nucleotides: 9. The CDR3 bases are TGTGCCAGCAGCTTGGGAGCGGGACTAGGGAGTGAGCAGTACTTC. This translates into CASSLGAGLGSEQYF.

A few counts support this clonotype. The J gene is TRBJ1-1, the V gene TRBV6-1; D not certain. Germline CDR1 and CDR2: MNHNS and SASEGT. This CDR3 has 11 residues. Trimming shortened V by 10 bases and J by 4 bases, and 10 bases separated the two germline ends. In DNA, the CDR3 is TGTGCCATCTCTATCCCCACTGAAGCTTTCTTT. Translated, it gives CAISIPTEAFF.

This clonotype was recorded at least ten times. The chain carries TRBV5-4 and TRBJ2-5; D gene unclear. The germline V and J ends were trimmed by 0 bases and 1 base, with 16 bases remaining between them. Germline V CDR1 and CDR2: SGHNT, YYREEE (reference sequence). The CDR3 is made up of 17 amino acids. The DNA of the CDR3 is TGTGCCAGCAGCTTGGCAGGCGAACCGTCGCCCCAAGAGACCCAGTACTTC. It translates to CASSLAGEPSPQETQYF.

The chain combines TRBV7-2 with TRBJ2-1; possible D gene TRBD2, 5 bases. Trimming shortened V by 3 bases and J by 5 bases, and 14 bases separated the two germline ends. The germline CDR1 and CDR2 sequences are SGHTA and FQGNSA. There are 15 residues in the CDR3. The CDR3 protein is CASSFSGSLHNEQFF. The DNA of the CDR3 is TGTGCCAGCAGCTTTTCGGGGTCCTTACACAATGAGCAGTTCTTC.

This clonotype was counted ten times or more. As DNA, the CDR3 is TGCGCCAGCAGCCAAGGACAGGGCGCTGAAGCTTTCTTT. Translation gives CASSQGQGAEAFF. The chain joins TRBV4-3 to TRBJ1-1; 7 nucleotides line up with TRBD1. The V segment lost 1 base and the J segment 6 bases; nucleotides outside the gene matches: 2. The CDR3 has 13 residues. Germline CDR1 LGHNA, CDR2 YSLEER.

The chain has TRBV24-1 and TRBJ1-1; D unclear. The V end was cut by 3 bases, the J end by 2 bases, with 9 bases between. Germline CDR1 KGHDR, CDR2 SFDVKD. This CDR3 spans 14 amino acids. CDR3 DNA: TGTGCCACCAGTGATCAGGACCCCAACACTGAAGCTTTCTTT. Its translation: CATSDQDPNTEAFF.

The table lists this clonotype with a few counts. This chain uses TRBV3-1 with TRBJ2-1; tentatively, D is TRBD1 or TRBD2 (6 bases each). The CDR3 contains 18 residues. The germline gives CDR1 LGHDT, CDR2 YNNKEL (reference sequence). The V end was cut by 0 bases, the J end by 0 bases, with 15 bases between. CDR3 sequence (DNA): TGTGCCAGCAGCCAAGATGAGGGGGGCCCACGCTCCTACAATGAGCAGTTCTTC. This encodes CASSQDEGGPRSYNEQFF.

Concerning this clonotype: At one boundary the junction diverges from the germline segment, which might be a read error. The chain carries TRBV28 and TRBJ2-3; D is unresolved. The CDR3 runs 14 residues. The V gene's germline CDR1 is MDHEN and CDR2 SYDVKM. DNA of the CDR3: TGTGCCAGCAGCCCCTCCCCGGGCACAGATACGCAGTGTTTT. It is translated as CASSPSPGTDTQCF.

This chain connects TRBV4-3 to TRBJ2-7; D perhaps matches TRBD2 (5 bases). V was clipped by 0 bases and J by 4 bases, with 10 bases between them. Germline CDR1 and CDR2: LGHNA and YSLEER. The CDR3 is made up of 14 amino acids. CDR3 sequence: CASSQERAEYEQYF. CDR3 bases: TGCGCCAGCAGCCAAGAGAGGGCCGAATACGAGCAGTACTTC.

This clonotype has a handful of counts. The gene calls are TRBV27 and TRBJ1-1; a weak D match, TRBD1 (5 bases). Germline lookup yields CDR1 MNHEY and CDR2 SMNVEV (reference sequence). The V and J ends lost 6 bases and 0 bases respectively, with 11 bases between them. The CDR3 contains 14 residues. The chain's CDR3 is CASRAGTLNTEAFF. CDR3 in DNA: TGTGCCAGCAGAGCCGGGACTTTGAACACTGAAGCTTTCTTT.

This clonotype was seen more than once but under ten times. The rearrangement links TRBV6-5 to TRBJ1-6; D ambiguous. Per the germline V gene, CDR1 is MNHEY and CDR2 is SVGAGI. Trimming removed 0 bases at V and 3 bases at J, with 6 bases between. The CDR3 consists of 15 residues. CDR3 amino acids: CASSYSSNYNSPLHF. The CDR3 nucleotides read TGTGCCAGCAGTTACTCGAGCAACTATAATTCACCCCTCCACTTT.

The chain is built from TRBV6-5 and TRBJ2-6; 9 nucleotides agree with TRBD1. CDR3 size: 20 residues. Trimming at V came to 6 bases and at J to 0 bases, leaving 15 bases not matched to a gene. Germline CDR1 MNHEY, CDR2 SVGAGI. This chain's CDR3 is CASSLNENRGHYSGANVLTF. The CDR3 DNA follows: TGTGCCAGCAGCCTCAACGAAAACAGGGGGCATTACTCTGGGGCCAACGTCCTGACTTTC.

With regard to this clonotype: It may be a read error: a sequence one base away is much more abundant. CDR3: CASSLFRGRATGAFF. For the CDR3, the DNA is TGTGCCAGCAGCTTATTCCGGGGCAGAGCGACCGGGGCTTTCTTT. The V and J genes are TRBV13 and TRBJ1-1, with D possibly matching TRBD1 (5 bases). CDR3 length: 15 residues. The germline gives CDR1 PRHDT, CDR2 FYEKMQ (reference sequence). V lost 2 bases and J 11 bases, leaving 21 bases between the germline ends.

The chain uses TRBV7-9 and TRBJ2-7; 9 positions agree with TRBD2. Germline assignment: CDR1 SEHNR and CDR2 FQNEAQ (reference sequence). CDR3 length: 21 amino acids. Losses at the gene ends were 1 base for V and 0 bases for J; bases not matched to a gene: 19. This chain's CDR3 is CASSLVLLVGGTSSISYEQYF. The DNA for the CDR3 is TGTGCCAGCAGCTTAGTCTTGTTAGTCGGGGGGACTAGCTCCATCTCCTACGAGCAGTACTTC.

This clonotype turned up a few times. The chain links TRBV24-1 to TRBJ1-1; maybe TRBD1 (6 bases). V gave up 4 bases and J gave up 6 bases, with 14 bases separating them. The V gene's germline CDR1 is KGHDR and CDR2 SFDVKD. CDR3 length: 14 residues. This CDR3 reads CATSDRTGSPEAFF. The DNA for the CDR3 is TGTGCCACCAGTGACCGCACAGGGAGTCCTGAAGCTTTCTTT.

The chain couples TRBV2 to TRBJ2-3; no reliable D call. Per the germline V gene, CDR1 is SNHLY and CDR2 is FYNNEI. The CDR3 has 13 residues. Trimming left V 7 bases short and J 4 bases short, with 12 bases between. The CDR3 is CASTGENADTQYF. The CDR3 DNA reads as TGTGCCAGCACGGGTGAGAACGCAGATACGCAGTATTTT. The full variable domain, its missing parts supplied by reference TRBV2 and TRBJ2-3, is EPEVTQTPSHQVTQMGQEVILRCVPISNHLYFYWYRQILGQKVEFLVSFYNNEISEKSEIFDDQFSVERPDGSNFTLKIRSTKLEDSAMYFCASTGENADTQYFGPGTRLTVL.